This is a list of T cell receptor beta chains from one sample in a study of blood T cell repertoires in COVID-19. Produced via immunoSEQ multiplex PCR; TCRdb's table is partial and in-frame only. This table holds 250,000 to 350,000 clones, about 87% found once. Sequenced: PBMCs or T cells enriched from blood (not recorded which). These receptors were taken from a woman aged 45-59 years who had recovered from COVID-19. Both conserved end residues are part of each CDR3. The D gene is left open where the match is weak. Only some rows state a clone size, as once, few, many or a class for expanded clones.

clone_size,d_call,v_call,j_call,cdr3_nt,cdr3_aa
once,-,TRBV3-1/TRBV3-2,TRBJ1-4,TGTGCCAGCAGCCTCTCGGGGGGTAATGAAAAACTGTTTTTT,CASSLSGGNEKLFF
-,-,TRBV28,TRBJ1-2,TGTGCCAGTCAAGAGAATAACTATGGCTACACCTTC,CASQENNYGYTF
-,-,TRBV28,TRBJ1-1,TGTGCCAGCAGTTTATCAACGGGGGGCAAAACTGAAGCTTTCTTT,CASSLSTGGKTEAFF
-,TRBD1,TRBV7-3,TRBJ2-1,TGTGCCAGCAGCCCTGACAGGGTCTACAATGAGCAGTTCTTC,CASSPDRVYNEQFF
-,-,TRBV30,TRBJ2-1,TGTGCCTGGTCCCGCGGCGGATCCCACTACAATGAGCAGTTCTTC,CAWSRGGSHYNEQFF
once,-,TRBV9,TRBJ1-2,TGTGCCAGCAGCGTGGAGGGAAACCGTGGGTATGGCTACACCTTC,CASSVEGNRGYGYTF
-,-,TRBV19,TRBJ1-5,TGTGCCAGTAGTCCCCAGGGGCCCAATCAGCCCCAGCATTTT,CASSPQGPNQPQHF
-,TRBD1,TRBV7-9,TRBJ2-7,TGTGCCAGCAGCTTAAGTGACAGGGGCTACGAGCAGTACTTC,CASSLSDRGYEQYF
once,-,TRBV3-1/TRBV3-2,TRBJ1-2,TGTGCCAGCAGCCGAGACATCTATGGCTACACCTTC,CASSRDIYGYTF
-,TRBD1,TRBV7-2,TRBJ1-1,TGTGCCAGCAGCTTGGCACAGGGGAGCACTGAAGCTTTCTTT,CASSLAQGSTEAFF
-,-,TRBV14,TRBJ1-6,TGTGCCAGCAGCCAAAGTCATCTACTACCGACCCTCCACTTT,CASSQSHLLPTLHF
-,TRBD2,TRBV19,TRBJ2-5,TGTGCCAGTAGTATAGAACACGGGAGGAAGACCCAGTACTTC,CASSIEHGRKTQYF
few,TRBD1,TRBV7-9,TRBJ2-7,TGTGCCAGCAGGAAGGGACAGAACTCCTACGAGCAGTACTTC,CASRKGQNSYEQYF
-,TRBD1,TRBV28,TRBJ2-1,TGTGCCAGCAGTTTATCGGCTAGGCGCGGGACAGGGAGGAATGAGCAGTTCTTC,CASSLSARRGTGRNEQFF
-,-,TRBV7-2,TRBJ1-2,TGTGCCAGCAGCACTCGGGGGGGGCGCAACTATGGCTACACCTTC,CASSTRGGRNYGYTF
once,TRBD2,TRBV4-3,TRBJ2-7,TGCGCCAGCAACCAACTAGCGGGAGGGCCCTACGAGCAGTACTTC,CASNQLAGGPYEQYF
once,TRBD2,TRBV10-3,TRBJ2-7,TGTGCCATCAGTCCTAGCGGGAGGACCCTCAACGAGCAGTACTTC,CAISPSGRTLNEQYF